The rows below give T cell receptor beta chains drawn from one sample of a study of cytomegalovirus exposure and HLA in healthy donors. Sequenced by immunoSEQ multiplex PCR; TCRdb stores in-frame clones only, minus some. This sample yields tens of thousands of clones, of which around four fifths are seen a single time; under 3.5% belongs to the top ten. The material sequenced was PBMCs. Every receptor here comes from a man aged 25-40 years in good health and CMV-seronegative. Each CDR3 is given with its conserved first and last residue. A D gene is named only where the DNA matches it firmly. Size values are once, few and many counts, or a class for expanded clones, and some rows have none.

d_gene	j_gene	v_gene	abundance	CDR3aa	CDR3nt
-	TRBJ2-3	TRBV4-1	-	CASSQEGLRTQYF	TGCGCCAGCAGCCAAGAGGGGCTTCGTACGCAGTATTTT
-	TRBJ1-2	TRBV5-1	once	CASSNPFDGYTF	TGCGCCAGCAGCAATCCGTTTGATGGCTACACCTTC
-	TRBJ1-1	TRBV27	-	CASSFLVNTEAFF	TGTGCCAGCAGTTTCCTCGTGAACACTGAAGCTTTCTTT
TRBD1	TRBJ1-2	TRBV9	once	CASSVAGQGIYGYTF	TGTGCCAGCAGCGTCGCGGGACAGGGTATCTATGGCTACACCTTC
-	TRBJ1-2	TRBV6-5	-	CASSYSWAFANYGYTF	TGTGCCAGCAGTTACTCCTGGGCCTTCGCTAACTATGGCTACACCTTC
TRBD1	TRBJ2-7	TRBV5-1	-	CASSIGTGSNEQYF	TGCGCCAGCAGCATCGGGACAGGGTCTAACGAGCAGTACTTC
-	TRBJ1-2	TRBV20-1	-	CSARGGAGYTF	TGCAGTGCCCGAGGGGGGGCTGGCTACACCTTC
-	TRBJ1-1	TRBV5-1	-	CASASQGNTEAFF	TGCGCCAGCGCATCACAGGGGAACACTGAAGCTTTCTTT
-	TRBJ1-2	TRBV18	-	CASSPPRGTNYGYTF	TGTGCCAGCTCACCACCTCGGGGTACTAACTATGGCTACACCTTC
-	TRBJ1-5	TRBV19	-	CASSGTVRQPQHF	TGTGCCAGCTCCGGTACCGTGCGTCAGCCCCAGCATTTT
TRBD1	TRBJ1-5	TRBV10-3	-	CAIRSDRDQPQHF	TGTGCCATCAGAAGCGACAGGGACCAGCCCCAGCATTTT
-	TRBJ2-1	TRBV2	-	CASSEGTGQPYNEQFF	TGTGCCAGCAGCGAGGGAACGGGACAACCCTACAATGAGCAGTTCTTC